These 30 T cell receptor beta chains were all obtained from the same sample, sequenced in a study of a mutant IDH1 vaccine in newly diagnosed glioma. For these TCRs, the target antigens are not known. As for time point: week 35, safety follow-up. Vaccination comprised doses that each held 300 ug of mutant IDH1 20-mer peptide, plus topical imiquimod. Assay used: immunoSEQ multiplex PCR; TCRdb lists only in-frame clones, some missing. The sample holds fewer than 45,000 clones, 65% to 90% seen once. This specimen was PBMCs, taken from a glioma patient whose treatment included an IDH1 peptide vaccine. Receptors were obtained from a woman aged 35 to 49 with glioma. Some clones in this sample may be carry-over from other donors' samples.

The chain has TRBV5-8 and TRBJ2-2; D not resolved. Germline V CDR1 and CDR2: SGHTS, YDEGEE. Trimming stripped 2 bases from V and 2 bases from J, with 4 bases between. The CDR3 is made up of 13 amino acids. The CDR3 spells CASSFRNTGELFF. The CDR3 DNA is TGTGCCAGCAGCTTTCGAAACACCGGGGAGCTGTTTTTT.

CDR3 coding DNA: TGTGCCAGCAGCTCGTTGGGACCTGCCTTATCCGGGGGGGCCAACGTCCTGACTTTC. Translated: CASSSLGPALSGGANVLTF. The rearrangement links TRBV5-6 to TRBJ2-6; D is perhaps TRBD1 or TRBD2 (5 bases each). This CDR3 is built from 19 residues. V lost 3 bases and J lost 4, with 23 bases in between. CDR1 SGHDT and CDR2 YYEEEE come from the germline V gene.

The chain uses TRBV14 and TRBJ2-4, with a weak D call TRBD1 (6 bases). Between the trimmed V and J ends, which lost 6 bases and 9 bases, there was a span of 12 bases. The CDR3 is made up of 12 amino acids. Germline V CDR1 and CDR2: SGHDN, FVKESK. Written as DNA, the CDR3 is TGTGCCAGCAGTATTGCCAGGGGCATTCAGTACTTC. It specifies CASSIARGIQYF.

The J gene is TRBJ1-2, the V gene TRBV5-4; 10 bases align to TRBD1. V gave up 0 bases and J gave up 4 bases; unmatched junction bases: 9. This CDR3 is built from 17 residues. Germline CDR1 is SGHNT and CDR2 is YYREEE (reference sequence). CDR3 amino acids: CASSLDRGTGDSYGYTF. CDR3 nucleotides: TGTGCCAGCAGCTTGGATAGGGGGACAGGGGACTCCTATGGCTACACCTTC.

The V call is TRBV5-6, the J call TRBJ2-7; 7 positions match TRBD1. Losses at the gene ends were 1 base for V and 3 bases for J; bases not matched to a gene: 4. The germline gives CDR1 SGHDT, CDR2 YYEEEE. The CDR3 extends over 14 amino acids. CDR3 coding DNA: TGTGCCAGCAGCTTGCGGGGACAGATCTACGAGCAGTACTTC. Translating it yields CASSLRGQIYEQYF.

This clone was detected only a few times. V is TRBV10-3 and J is TRBJ1-1; D unresolved. From germline, CDR1 is ENHRY and CDR2 SYGVKD. This CDR3 has 14 amino acids. V was clipped by 2 bases and J by 1 base, with 8 bases between them. The CDR3 sequence is CAISEGGQNTEAFF. DNA for the CDR3: TGTGCCATCAGTGAGGGAGGCCAGAACACTGAAGCTTTCTTT.

The rearrangement links TRBV7-2 to TRBJ1-1; 11 bases fit TRBD1. CDR1 SGHTA and CDR2 FQGNSA come from the germline V gene. The CDR3 runs to 15 residues. With V trimmed by 7 bases and J by 5 bases, 9 bases remained unmatched. The CDR3 is CASTLGGTGGTEAFF. The CDR3 DNA is TGTGCCAGCACCTTGGGGGGGACAGGGGGGACTGAAGCTTTCTTT.

V gene TRBV7-2 combines with J gene TRBJ1-2; D gene unclear. The CDR3 runs to 13 residues. Germline lookup yields CDR1 SGHTA and CDR2 FQGNSA. V lost 0 bases and J 13 bases, leaving 15 bases between the germline ends. As DNA, the CDR3 is TGTGCCAGCAGCTTAGCAACTCGGATGTTCAGCACCTTC. Amino acid sequence: CASSLATRMFSTF.

The J gene is TRBJ2-2, the V gene TRBV6-5, with 7 bases that match TRBD1. Losses at the gene ends were 7 bases for V and 4 bases for J; bases not matched to a gene: 6. The CDR3 consists of 14 residues. Germline CDR1 and CDR2: MNHEY and SVGAGI. The CDR3: CASTMDRLTGELFF. The CDR3 DNA reads as TGTGCCAGCACCATGGACAGGCTCACCGGGGAGCTGTTTTTT.

In this sample, this clone turned up once. V gene TRBV5-5 combines with J gene TRBJ1-3; 7 bases line up with TRBD1. There are 13 residues in the CDR3. The ends lost 7 bases at V and 1 base at J; junction bases unmatched: 2. Per the germline V gene, CDR1 is SGHKS and CDR2 is YYEKEE (reference sequence). The chain's CDR3 is CASETGSGNTIYF. The CDR3, as DNA: TGTGCCAGCGAGACAGGGTCTGGAAACACCATATATTTT.

The V gene is TRBV6-5, the J gene TRBJ1-1, with D tentatively TRBD1 (5 bases). V was shortened by 5 bases and J by 0 bases, with 13 bases between the two germline ends. The CDR3 loop spans 15 amino acids. Germline V gives CDR1 MNHEY, CDR2 SVGAGI. The CDR3, as DNA: TGTGCCAGCAGTCCGGGACCCTCCATGAACACTGAAGCTTTCTTT. Residues: CASSPGPSMNTEAFF.

The chain joins TRBV7-3 to TRBJ1-6; unclear D gene. The germline V and J ends were trimmed by 2 bases and 6 bases, with 5 bases remaining between them. Germline-derived CDR1 and CDR2 are SGHTA and FQGTGA. There are 13 residues in the CDR3. The CDR3 loop reads CASSLLANSPLHF. The CDR3 nucleotides read TGTGCCAGCAGCTTACTCGCTAATTCACCCCTCCACTTT. The full variable domain, in which reference TRBV7-3 and TRBJ1-6 provide the parts outside the CDR3, is GAGVSQTPSNKVTEKGKYVELRCDPISGHTALYWYRQSLGQGPEFLIYFQGTGAADDSGLPNDRFFAVRPEGSVSTLKIQRTERGDSAVYLCASSLLANSPLHFGNGTRLTVT.

The gene calls are TRBV4-2 and TRBJ1-3; TRBD1 might be the D (5 bases). The CDR3 sequence is 17 residues long. Germline V CDR1 and CDR2: LGHNA, YNFKEQ. The V and J ends lost 1 base and 0 bases respectively, with 13 bases between them. The CDR3 loop is CASSQAMRQNSGNTIYF. The CDR3 nucleotides are TGTGCCAGCAGCCAAGCAATGAGACAGAACTCTGGAAACACCATATATTTT.

This clone occurred once. This chain links TRBV6-5 with TRBJ2-1; 9 bases fit TRBD2. Germline V gene lookup returns CDR1 MNHEY and CDR2 SVGAGI. The CDR3 is made up of 15 amino acids. Trimming cost V 8 bases and J 4 bases; bases outside gene matches: 9. CDR3 bases: TGTGCCAGCGGCGAGAGCGGGGGGACTTACAATGAGCAGTTCTTC. It yields the protein CASGESGGTYNEQFF.

The CDR3 reads CASRGRTSAREYQYF. CDR3 sequence (DNA): TGTGCCAGCAGGGGACGGACTAGCGCTCGTGAGTACCAGTACTTC. The rearrangement links TRBV6-5 to TRBJ2-5; 9 bases are a match to TRBD2. Germline CDR1 is MNHEY and CDR2 is SVGAGI. The trim removed 6 bases at V and 10 bases at J, leaving 15 bases unmatched. The length of the CDR3 is 15 residues.

V gene TRBV27 combines with J gene TRBJ1-5, with D unclear. The CDR3 runs 14 residues. V lost 0 bases and J 6 bases, leaving 9 bases between the germline ends. Germline assignment: CDR1 MNHEY and CDR2 SMNVEV (reference sequence). CDR3 region: CASSLSGSFQPQHF. CDR3 nucleotide sequence: TGTGCCAGCAGTTTATCTGGGAGCTTTCAGCCCCAGCATTTT.

The gene calls are TRBV10-3 and TRBJ1-2; tentative D call: TRBD1 (6 bases). CDR1 and CDR2 (germline): ENHRY, SYGVKD. V was trimmed by 7 bases and J by 8 bases, leaving 17 bases between them. The CDR3 covers 13 residues. The CDR3 loop reads CAINGAGGHGYTF. CDR3 in DNA: TGTGCCATCAACGGAGCGGGGGGGCACGGCTACACCTTC.

The CDR3 reads CASRGGVLVDTQYF. The CDR3 DNA is TGCGCCAGCAGGGGCGGAGTTCTGGTAGATACGCAGTATTTT. The chain is built from TRBV5-1 and TRBJ2-3; D is unclear. The CDR3 has 14 residues. The V end was cut by 5 bases, the J end by 5 bases, with 15 bases between. In germline, CDR1 is SGHRS, CDR2 YFSETQ.

This clone has just a few counts. This sequence joins TRBV28 and TRBJ1-1; no reliable D call. The CDR3 extends over 11 amino acids. The germline V gene encodes CDR1 MDHEN and CDR2 SYDVKM. Trimming shortened V by 2 bases and J by 8 bases, and 6 bases separated the two germline ends. CDR3 in amino acids: CASSLRQEAFF. The CDR3 DNA is TGTGCCAGCAGTTTACGGCAGGAAGCTTTCTTT.

The genes are TRBV4-2 and TRBJ2-2; no reliable D call. This CDR3 is built from 16 residues. Germline V CDR1 and CDR2: LGHNA, YNFKEQ. V lost 0 bases, J lost 0 bases, and 8 bases lay in between. CDR3 DNA: TGTGCCAGCAGCCAAGAAGTAGGGACGAACACCGGGGAGCTGTTTTTT. Translated, it gives CASSQEVGTNTGELFF.

This clone was seen a single time. Written as DNA, the CDR3 is TGCAGCTGCGCCCCTTCTAATTCCTACGAGCAGTACTTC. It codes for CSCAPSNSYEQYF. This chain connects TRBV29-1 to TRBJ2-7; D is unclear. CDR3 size: 13 residues. From germline, CDR1 is SQVTM and CDR2 ANQGSEA. Between the trimmed V and J ends, which lost 8 bases and 1 base, there was a span of 15 bases.

This sequence joins TRBV18 and TRBJ2-1; 8 positions match TRBD1. V lost 6 bases to trimming and J lost 6 bases; unmatched junction nucleotides: 10. Germline-derived CDR1 and CDR2 are KGHSH and LQKENI. The CDR3 extends over 15 amino acids. CDR3: CASSPGTGRPNEQFF. CDR3 DNA: TGTGCCAGCTCCCCCGGGACAGGAAGGCCCAATGAGCAGTTCTTC.

The chain carries TRBV28 and TRBJ1-5, with a possible D match to TRBD1 (6 bases). The CDR3 extends over 14 amino acids. The V end was cut by 0 bases, the J end by 5 bases, with 8 bases between. CDR1 and CDR2 from the germline V gene are MDHEN and SYDVKM. CDR3 region: CASSLWAGDQPQHF. CDR3 in DNA: TGTGCCAGCAGTTTATGGGCAGGGGATCAGCCCCAGCATTTT.

The J gene is TRBJ2-3, the V gene TRBV9, with TRBD2 identical over 9 bases. V shed 0 bases, J shed 5 bases, and the junction held 4 bases outside the gene matches. CDR1 SGDLS and CDR2 YYNGEE come from the germline V gene. The length of the CDR3 is 15 residues. In nucleotides, the CDR3 is TGTGCCAGCAGCGTAGGTCTAGCGGGGTTAGATACGCAGTATTTT. Amino acids: CASSVGLAGLDTQYF. Drawing the rest from reference TRBV9 and TRBJ2-3, the complete variable domain is DSGVTQTPKHLITATGQRVTLRCSPRSGDLSVYWYQQSLDQGLQFLIQYYNGEERAKGNILERFSAQQFPDLHSELNLSSLELGDSALYFCASSVGLAGLDTQYFGPGTRLTVL.

The chain recombines TRBV9 with TRBJ2-7, with D perhaps TRBD1 (5 bases). This CDR3 region has 13 residues. The V gene's germline CDR1 is SGDLS and CDR2 YYNGEE. Deletions cut 0 bases from V and 1 base from J, with 5 bases between. The CDR3: CASSVGQSYEQYF. DNA of the CDR3: TGTGCCAGCAGCGTAGGACAGTCCTACGAGCAGTACTTC. The full variable domain, its missing parts supplied by reference TRBV9 and TRBJ2-7, is DSGVTQTPKHLITATGQRVTLRCSPRSGDLSVYWYQQSLDQGLQFLIQYYNGEERAKGNILERFSAQQFPDLHSELNLSSLELGDSALYFCASSVGQSYEQYFGPGTRLTVT.

The V and J genes are TRBV4-1 and TRBJ2-7; D not resolved. CDR3 length equals 14 residues. From germline, CDR1 is MGHRA and CDR2 YSYEKL. Trimming stripped 1 base from V and 3 bases from J, with 10 bases between. Here the CDR3 reads CASSQGLMGYEQYF. The CDR3 region has the DNA TGCGCCAGCAGCCAAGGGTTGATGGGCTACGAGCAGTACTTC.

The sample holds a few counts of this clone. The chain joins TRBV28 to TRBJ1-2; tentative D call: TRBD1 (6 bases). There are 12 residues in the CDR3. Trimming shortened V by 3 bases and J by 8 bases, and 10 bases separated the two germline ends. Germline-derived CDR1 and CDR2 are MDHEN and SYDVKM. CDR3 residues: CASSFSGEGYTF. Here the CDR3 DNA reads TGTGCCAGCAGTTTCTCAGGGGAGGGCTACACCTTC.

This chain uses TRBV7-2 with TRBJ2-5; maybe TRBD2 (6 bases). The ends were cut back, 1 base at V and 5 bases at J, with 11 bases in the middle. The CDR3 consists of 14 residues. Germline CDR1 is SGHTA and CDR2 is FQGNSA. DNA of the CDR3: TGTGCCAGCAGCTTAGGGAGGCTAGCGGAGACCCAGTACTTC. Its protein is CASSLGRLAETQYF.

The V and J genes are TRBV5-1 and TRBJ2-1; 8 bases match TRBD1. CDR1 and CDR2 (germline): SGHRS, YFSETQ. The V gene end was trimmed by 4 bases and the J gene end by 0 bases; junction bases not matched to a gene: 9. This CDR3 contains 17 residues. Here the CDR3 DNA reads TGCGCCAGCAGCCTGGACAGGGAACGGAGCTCCTACAATGAGCAGTTCTTC. It specifies CASSLDRERSSYNEQFF.

The chain is built from TRBV28 and TRBJ1-1, with 8 nucleotides matching TRBD1. Trimming removed 5 bases from V and 10 bases from J; junction bases left unmatched: 6. The CDR3 loop spans 12 amino acids. CDR1 and CDR2 (germline): MDHEN, SYDVKM. CDR3 in DNA: TGTGCCAGCAGTATCAGACAGGGGATAGCTTTCTTT. Protein sequence: CASSIRQGIAFF.